The next 7 T cell receptor beta chains were all read from a single sample in a study of cytomegalovirus exposure and HLA in healthy donors. With 60 Vbeta and 13 Jbeta primers, the PCR was carried out. Assay used: immunoSEQ multiplex PCR; TCRdb lists only in-frame clones, some missing. In the table there are fewer than 200,000 clones, 80% of which are singletons. The sample was PBMCs. Receptors originate from a man aged 35-49 years in good health and CMV-seronegative.

The chain has TRBV19 and TRBJ2-1, with 7 positions matching TRBD2. J lost 0 bases, V lost 5 bases, and 4 bases had no gene match. This CDR3 is 15 amino acids long. Per the germline V gene, CDR1 is LNHDA and CDR2 is SQIVND (reference sequence). The CDR3 here is CASSSGTTSYNEQFF. DNA for the CDR3: TGTGCCAGTAGTTCCGGGACTACCTCCTACAATGAGCAGTTCTTC.

The CDR3 sequence: CASSLSGTGNTEAFF. CDR3 in DNA: TGCGCCAGCAGCCTCTCCGGGACAGGGAACACTGAAGCTTTCTTT. V and J are TRBV5-1 and TRBJ1-1; the match to TRBD1 covers 8 bases. V was pared by 4 bases and J by 1 base, with 6 bases of the junction left unmatched. The CDR3 sequence is 15 residues long. CDR1 and CDR2 from the germline V gene are SGHRS and YFSETQ. The complete variable domain, with remaining parts taken from reference TRBV5-1 and TRBJ1-1, reads KAGVTQTPRYLIKTRGQQVTLSCSPISGHRSVSWYQQTPGQGLQFLFEYFSETQRNKGNFPGRFSGRQFSNSRSEMNVSTLELGDSALYLCASSLSGTGNTEAFFGQGTRLTVV.

The V and J genes are TRBV6-5 and TRBJ2-3, with D possibly being TRBD2 (5 bases). CDR3 length: 13 residues. V was pared by 5 bases and J by 6 bases, with 12 bases between. The V gene's germline CDR1 is MNHEY and CDR2 SVGAGI. CDR3 DNA: TGTGCCAGCAGTAGAGCGGATGCCGATACGCAGTATTTT. Translation: CASSRADADTQYF.

Concerning this clone: Other DNA sequences from this sample encode an identical CDR3 as well. The chain couples TRBV30 to TRBJ1-2; D might be TRBD1 (6 bases). The CDR3 sequence is 12 residues long. The germline CDR1 and CDR2 sequences are GTSNPN and SVGIG (reference sequence). Trimming removed 3 bases at V and 4 bases at J, with 9 bases between. The CDR3 nucleotides are TGTGCCTGGAGCCCGACAGGCTATGGCTACACCTTC. Translation: CAWSPTGYGYTF.

The chain combines TRBV27 with TRBJ2-3, with 11 bases identical to TRBD2. This CDR3 is built from 15 residues. In germline, CDR1 is MNHEY, CDR2 SMNVEV (reference sequence). Unmatched junction bases numbered 2, after V lost 3 bases and J lost 3 bases. CDR3 amino acids: CASSLGLADTDTQYF. The CDR3 nucleotides read TGTGCCAGCAGTTTGGGACTAGCGGATACAGATACGCAGTATTTT.

This clone was recorded once. CDR3 amino acids: CASRGGGRAQHF. DNA of the CDR3: TGTGCCAGCAGAGGGGGGGGTAGGGCCCAGCATTTT. The chain carries TRBV27 and TRBJ1-5; TRBD1 might be the D (6 bases). Germline V lookup: CDR1 MNHEY, CDR2 SMNVEV (reference sequence). V was shortened by 6 bases and J by 11 bases, with 14 bases between the two germline ends. This CDR3 has 12 residues.

The rearrangement uses TRBV27 and TRBJ2-7; possible D gene TRBD1, 5 bases. CDR1 is MNHEY and CDR2 is SMNVEV in the germline V gene (reference sequence). V was shortened by 3 bases and J by 4 bases, with 10 bases between the two germline ends. The CDR3 runs 13 residues. CDR3 in DNA: TGTGCCAGCAGTTTCGACAGCCTATACGAGCAGTACTTC. Protein sequence: CASSFDSLYEQYF.